The clone carrying this TCR beta chain occurred once. J gave up 6 bases and V 2 bases, and 11 bases lay outside the gene matches. The CDR3 length is 16 residues. From germline, CDR1 is LNHDA and CDR2 SQIVND (reference sequence). The data were obtained in a study of cytomegalovirus exposure and HLA in healthy donors. Primers included in the PCR were 60 Vbeta and 13 Jbeta primers. TCRdb keeps only in-frame clones here, not all; method: immunoSEQ multiplex PCR. The data show approximately 110,000 clones, around 70% seen once. This clonotype originated in a middle-aged woman in good health and CMV-seronegative. The sequencing input was PBMCs. The J gene is TRBJ2-5, the V gene TRBV19, with TRBD1 matching over 8 bases. Here the CDR3 DNA reads TGTGCCAGTAGTATAACCCTCGACAGGGGTGGAAAGACCCAGTACTTC. Translation gives CASSITLDRGGKTQYF.